The 32 T cell receptor beta chains below all came from one sample that was sequenced in a study of shared clonotypes between healthy human individuals. Assay used: immunoSEQ multiplex PCR; TCRdb lists only in-frame clones, some missing. The data hold roughly 1 million clones, with more than 65% observed a single time. The material sequenced was memory CD4+ T cells sorted from blood. As for subset: CD45RA-negative fraction. The receptors were sampled from a man between 18 and 29 years old in good health.

V gene TRBV10-2 combines with J gene TRBJ2-7; 8 nucleotides align to TRBD1. Germline CDR1 reads WSHSY; CDR2 reads SAAADI. The trim removed 9 bases at V and 1 base at J, leaving 17 bases unmatched. CDR3 length: 17 amino acids. The CDR3 nucleotides read TGCGCCAGTAAGTCGTCCATTTTTGGACAGGGTTCCTACGAGCAGTACTTC. Its translation is CASKSSIFGQGSYEQYF.

V and J are TRBV15 and TRBJ2-7, with TRBD1 as a possible D gene (6 bases). Germline lookup yields CDR1 LNHNV and CDR2 YYDKDF (reference sequence). Trimming shortened V by 4 bases and J by 0 bases, and 10 bases separated the two germline ends. CDR3 size: 14 residues. The CDR3 DNA reads TGTGCCACCAGCAATGGACAGAGCTCCTACGAGCAGTACTTC. As protein: CATSNGQSSYEQYF.

The table lists this clone with a count of one. This specimen includes other DNA sequences encoding the same CDR3. The V and J genes are TRBV7-2 and TRBJ1-5; D gene ambiguous. Per the germline V gene, CDR1 is SGHTA and CDR2 is FQGNSA. CDR3 size: 15 residues. V was pared by 0 bases and J by 1 base, with 7 bases between. CDR3 sequence (DNA): TGTGCCAGCAGCTTAGCATTGGGAAGCAATCAGCCCCAGCATTTT. This gives the protein CASSLALGSNQPQHF.

The chain couples TRBV6-4 to TRBJ2-3, with D perhaps assigned TRBD1 or TRBD2 (5 bases each). Trimming took off 6 bases at V and 3 bases at J, with 16 bases between the two ends. The CDR3 runs to 15 residues. Germline assignment: CDR1 MRHNA and CDR2 SNTAGT. CDR3: CASSLDGARTDTQYF. CDR3 in DNA: TGTGCCAGCAGCTTGGACGGGGCAAGAACAGATACGCAGTATTTT.

V and J are TRBV18 and TRBJ2-3; 7 positions agree with TRBD2. Trimming took 0 bases from V and 0 from J; bases not matched to a gene: 3. This CDR3 spans 16 amino acids. Per germline, CDR1 KGHSH and CDR2 LQKENI. CDR3 in DNA: TGTGCCAGCTCACCACCACGGGGGGAAAGCACAGATACGCAGTATTTT. Translated: CASSPPRGESTDTQYF.

The CDR3 region has the DNA TGTGCCAGTAGTGACCCACCGGGACTCGAATCCGATACGCAGTATTTT. Translated: CASSDPPGLESDTQYF. The rearrangement links TRBV19 to TRBJ2-3, with D maybe TRBD2 (6 bases). The CDR3 is 16 residues long. CDR1 is LNHDA, CDR2 SQIVND, per germline (reference sequence). The V and J ends lost 5 bases and 6 bases respectively, with 21 bases between them.

The chain uses TRBV9 and TRBJ2-1; D is ambiguous. The V gene's germline CDR1 is SGDLS and CDR2 YYNGEE. The CDR3 is made up of 14 amino acids. Deletions cut 4 bases from V and 3 bases from J, with 11 bases between. This chain's CDR3 is CASSHPQLYNEQFF. As DNA, the CDR3 is TGTGCCAGCAGCCACCCTCAGCTCTACAATGAGCAGTTCTTC.

J is TRBJ2-5 and V is TRBV7-2, with D maybe TRBD1 (5 bases). This CDR3 contains 16 residues. Germline loops: CDR1 SGHTA, CDR2 FQGNSA. The V end was cut by 6 bases, the J end by 1 base, with 18 bases between. The CDR3 here is CASSPTSGIGQETQYF. Written as DNA, the CDR3 is TGTGCCAGCAGTCCTACCTCAGGGATCGGCCAAGAGACCCAGTACTTC.

The chain links TRBV19 to TRBJ2-1; no clear D. This CDR3 comprises 12 residues. Looked up from germline, CDR1 is LNHDA and CDR2 is SQIVND (reference sequence). With 4 bases removed from V and 5 bases from J, the gap between germline ends came to 6 bases. CDR3 residues: CASSSWNNEQFF. The CDR3 nucleotides are TGTGCCAGTAGTAGTTGGAACAATGAGCAGTTCTTC.

This clone was counted between two and nine times. The identical CDR3 is also encoded by other nucleotide sequences in the sample. This chain uses TRBV7-9 with TRBJ2-1; D unresolved. The V end lost 0 bases, the J end lost 0 bases, and 3 bases lay between the germline ends. Germline values: CDR1 SEHNR, CDR2 FQNEAQ (reference sequence). This CDR3 spans 14 amino acids. CDR3 loop: CASSLAGSYNEQFF. The CDR3 DNA reads as TGTGCCAGCAGCTTAGCGGGCTCCTACAATGAGCAGTTCTTC.

This chain links TRBV11-3 with TRBJ1-5, with 12 nucleotides matching TRBD1. The J segment lost 4 bases and the V segment lost 1 base, leaving 5 bases of the junction unmatched. This CDR3 region has 17 residues. Germline V gene data show CDR1 as SGHNT and CDR2 as YENEEA. The CDR3 reads CASSLGDRGLGNQPQHF. In nucleotides, the CDR3 is TGTGCCAGCAGCTTAGGGGACAGGGGGCTGGGAAATCAGCCCCAGCATTTT.

This rearrangement joins TRBV9 to TRBJ1-6; perhaps TRBD1 as D (5 bases). The CDR3 runs 16 residues. Germline CDR1 and CDR2: SGDLS and YYNGEE. Deletions cut 0 bases from V and 9 bases from J, with 16 bases between. The CDR3 here is CASSVDPQGGVSPLHF. In DNA, the CDR3 is TGTGCCAGCAGCGTAGATCCCCAGGGTGGCGTTTCACCCCTCCACTTT. Filled out from reference TRBV9 and TRBJ1-6, the complete variable domain reads DSGVTQTPKHLITATGQRVTLRCSPRSGDLSVYWYQQSLDQGLQFLIQYYNGEERAKGNILERFSAQQFPDLHSELNLSSLELGDSALYFCASSVDPQGGVSPLHFGNGTRLTVT.

On this clone: The sample carries other DNA sequences with the same CDR3. This sequence joins TRBV5-1 and TRBJ2-2; D is unresolved. The CDR3 loop spans 15 amino acids. Germline assignment: CDR1 SGHRS and CDR2 YFSETQ. V was trimmed by 2 bases and J by 0 bases, leaving 8 bases between them. The CDR3 nucleotides are TGCGCCAGCAGCTTAGGCGGTTCGAACACCGGGGAGCTGTTTTTT. It is translated as CASSLGGSNTGELFF. Full variable domain (remainder filled in from reference TRBV5-1 and TRBJ2-2): KAGVTQTPRYLIKTRGQQVTLSCSPISGHRSVSWYQQTPGQGLQFLFEYFSETQRNKGNFPGRFSGRQFSNSRSEMNVSTLELGDSALYLCASSLGGSNTGELFFGEGSRLTVL.

The rearrangement joins TRBV5-1 to TRBJ2-2; 8 bases are shared with TRBD1. Germline loops: CDR1 SGHRS, CDR2 YFSETQ. This CDR3 is 15 amino acids long. V shed 4 bases, J shed 3 bases, and the junction held 5 bases outside the gene matches. The CDR3 region has the DNA TGCGCCAGCAGCGACGGACAGGGTCACACCGGGGAGCTGTTTTTT. Its protein is CASSDGQGHTGELFF.

The sample holds a few counts of this clone. The gene calls are TRBV10-3 and TRBJ2-2; possible D gene TRBD2, 6 bases. CDR1 and CDR2 (germline): ENHRY, SYGVKD. Trimming took off 9 bases at V and 7 bases at J, with 15 bases between the two ends. This CDR3 is 13 amino acids long. Here the CDR3 reads CAITGTSFGELFF. In nucleotides, the CDR3 is TGTGCCATTACCGGGACTTCTTTCGGGGAGCTGTTTTTT.

V usage is TRBV5-1 and J usage is TRBJ2-1; the D gene could be TRBD1 or TRBD2 (5 bases each). Germline V gives CDR1 SGHRS, CDR2 YFSETQ. Trimming cost V 0 bases and J 5 bases, with 12 bases left between them. CDR3 length: 15 amino acids. Here the CDR3 DNA reads TGCGCCAGCAGCTTGGGTGGGACCGCTAACAATGAGCAGTTCTTC. Its translation: CASSLGGTANNEQFF.

The genes are TRBV19 and TRBJ1-4, with 7 nucleotides matching TRBD1. The CDR3 length is 15 residues. Germline CDR1 reads LNHDA; CDR2 reads SQIVND (reference sequence). V gave up 5 bases and J gave up 7 bases; unmatched junction bases: 10. The CDR3 nucleotides read TGTGCCAGTAGTCCTCTACAGGGGAGGGTTGAAAAACTGTTTTTT. It encodes CASSPLQGRVEKLFF. Full variable domain (missing parts from reference TRBV19 and TRBJ1-4): DGGITQSPKYLFRKEGQNVTLSCEQNLNHDAMYWYRQDPGQGLRLIYYSQIVNDFQKGDIAEGYSVSREKKESFPLTVTSAQKNPTAFYLCASSPLQGRVEKLFFGSGTQLSVL.

The rearrangement uses TRBV5-8 and TRBJ2-3; D is ambiguous. This CDR3 contains 13 residues. Trimming took off 1 base at V and 0 bases at J, with 3 bases between the two ends. Germline CDR1 is SGHTS and CDR2 is YDEGEE. The CDR3 here is CASSLSSTDTQYF. The CDR3 nucleotides are TGTGCCAGCAGCTTGTCGAGCACAGATACGCAGTATTTT.

The chain couples TRBV11-2 to TRBJ2-7; D is undetermined. V was pared by 0 bases and J by 0 bases, with 6 bases between. Germline V gene data show CDR1 as SGHAT and CDR2 as FQNNGV. CDR3 length: 14 residues. The CDR3 spells CASSLESSSYEQYF. In DNA, the CDR3 is TGTGCCAGCAGCTTAGAGAGTAGCTCCTACGAGCAGTACTTC.

The V call is TRBV11-2, the J call TRBJ1-5; tentative D call: TRBD1 (5 bases). Deletions cut 5 bases from V and 7 bases from J, with 12 bases between. Per germline, CDR1 SGHAT and CDR2 FQNNGV. The CDR3 sequence is 13 residues long. The CDR3 spells CASSPGPEQPQHF. The CDR3 nucleotides are TGTGCCAGCAGCCCAGGGCCGGAGCAGCCCCAGCATTTT.

The rearrangement links TRBV7-6 to TRBJ2-5, with TRBD2 as a possible D gene (5 bases). V lost 5 bases and J lost 3, with 10 bases in between. Germline CDR1 and CDR2: SGHVS and FNYEAQ. This CDR3 contains 13 residues. CDR3 residues: CASSGSTKETQYF. The CDR3, as DNA: TGTGCCAGCAGCGGGAGCACCAAAGAGACCCAGTACTTC.

The V call is TRBV6-1, the J call TRBJ2-5; D is uncertain. Germline V gene lookup returns CDR1 MNHNS and CDR2 SASEGT. The length of the CDR3 is 15 residues. V was trimmed by 2 bases and J by 0 bases, leaving 10 bases between them. CDR3: CASSELGSYQETQYF. The CDR3 bases are TGTGCCAGCAGTGAACTCGGTAGTTACCAAGAGACCCAGTACTTC.

The chain links TRBV2 to TRBJ1-5; tentatively, D is TRBD1 (5 bases). Germline V gene lookup returns CDR1 SNHLY and CDR2 FYNNEI. Trimming cost V 8 bases and J 4 bases, with 18 bases left between them. The CDR3 has 15 amino acids. The CDR3 sequence is CASGSGQARNQPQHF. In DNA form, the CDR3 reads TGTGCCAGCGGCTCGGGGCAGGCGAGGAATCAGCCCCAGCATTTT. Variable domain in full (rest from reference TRBV2 and TRBJ1-5): EPEVTQTPSHQVTQMGQEVILRCVPISNHLYFYWYRQILGQKVEFLVSFYNNEISEKSEIFDDQFSVERPDGSNFTLKIRSTKLEDSAMYFCASGSGQARNQPQHFGDGTRLSIL.

The CDR3: CASRSTDGNQPQHF. In DNA, the CDR3 is TGTGCCAGCAGGTCGACAGATGGCAATCAGCCCCAGCATTTT. V gene TRBV28 combines with J gene TRBJ1-5; a possible D gene is TRBD1 (5 bases). The CDR3 has 14 amino acids. Germline-derived CDR1 and CDR2 are MDHEN and SYDVKM. V was clipped by 6 bases and J by 2 bases, with 11 bases between them.

J is TRBJ2-2 and V is TRBV10-1; 9 bases match TRBD1. V lost 2 bases to trimming and J lost 6 bases; unmatched junction nucleotides: 4. The CDR3 consists of 15 residues. Looked up from germline, CDR1 is WNHNN and CDR2 is SYGVQD (reference sequence). This chain's CDR3 is CASSERTGDAGELFF. The CDR3 DNA reads TGCGCCAGCAGTGAGCGGACAGGGGACGCCGGGGAGCTGTTTTTT.

The chain is built from TRBV19 and TRBJ2-1; D is perhaps TRBD2 (5 bases). Germline CDR1 reads LNHDA; CDR2 reads SQIVND (reference sequence). The CDR3 contains 14 residues. V dropped 1 base and J dropped 8 bases, with 12 bases sitting between them. CDR3 bases: TGTGCCAGTAGTATAGGGAGGACTTCAGATGAGCAGTTCTTC. Its protein is CASSIGRTSDEQFF.

The chain is built from TRBV29-1 and TRBJ2-3; no definite D call. Germline V gene data show CDR1 as SQVTM and CDR2 as ANQGSEA. Trimming took 5 bases from V and 1 from J, leaving 7 bases between them. The CDR3 runs 12 residues. CDR3 coding DNA: TGCAGCGTTTATGAAGGCACAGATACGCAGTATTTT. Amino acid sequence: CSVYEGTDTQYF.

This clone has a single count. V and J are TRBV7-2 and TRBJ2-7; possible D gene TRBD2, 7 bases. V was cut by 3 bases and J by 6 bases, with 15 bases left in between. Germline CDR1 SGHTA, CDR2 FQGNSA. This CDR3 comprises 14 residues. This CDR3 is CASSLRGQLGEQYF. The CDR3 region has the DNA TGTGCCAGCAGCTTGCGGGGGCAGTTAGGCGAGCAGTACTTC. Supplemented by reference TRBV7-2 and TRBJ2-7, the full variable domain reads GAGVSQSPSNKVTEKGKDVELRCDPISGHTALYWYRQSLGQGLEFLIYFQGNSAPDKSGLPSDRFSAERTGGSVSTLTIQRTQQEDSAVYLCASSLRGQLGEQYFGPGTRLTVT.

A single count supports this clone. The chain joins TRBV28 to TRBJ2-5; 10 bases align to TRBD2. V trimming: 6 bases; J trimming: 4 bases; junction bases outside the gene matches: 8. Germline loops: CDR1 MDHEN, CDR2 SYDVKM. There are 15 residues in the CDR3. This CDR3 reads CASSLTSGAGETQYF. The CDR3 bases are TGTGCCAGCAGCCTCACTAGCGGGGCGGGAGAGACCCAGTACTTC.

Turning to this clone: This same CDR3 is encoded by further DNA sequences in the sample. The rearrangement links TRBV20-1 to TRBJ1-2; D is undetermined. CDR1 is DFQATT and CDR2 is SNEGSKA in the germline V gene (reference sequence). Trimming shortened V by 2 bases and J by 5 bases, and 6 bases separated the two germline ends. The CDR3 length is 11 residues. CDR3 sequence reads: CSARHSYGYTF. The CDR3 DNA reads as TGCAGTGCTAGACACAGTTATGGCTACACCTTC.

The chain recombines TRBV7-2 with TRBJ2-3; TRBD2 aligns across 8 bases. The junction had 3 bases not matched to a gene; V was cut back by 4 bases and J by 6 bases. The CDR3 length is 13 residues. Germline V gene sequence: CDR1 SGHTA, CDR2 FQGNSA. The DNA for the CDR3 is TGTGCCAGCAGCTCGGGACTAGAGGATACGCAGTATTTT. Residues: CASSSGLEDTQYF.

V is TRBV9 and J is TRBJ2-2; D ambiguous. The ends were cut back, 3 bases at V and 4 bases at J, with 13 bases in the middle. There are 15 residues in the CDR3. CDR1 SGDLS and CDR2 YYNGEE come from the germline V gene. CDR3 bases: TGTGCCAGCAGCGGGGTCTCCCGAAGCACCGGGGAGCTGTTTTTT. Its translation: CASSGVSRSTGELFF.